These 30 T cell receptor beta chains were sequenced from one sample in a study of shared T cell receptors in the human thymus. Profiled with immunoSEQ multiplex PCR; TCRdb holds only in-frame clones, not every one. The sample shows hundreds of thousands of clones, around 87% of them seen only once. This sample was also put to use in a study of human thymus T cells.

The sequenced sample was thymocytes. All receptors derive from a boy less than two years old with a congenital heart defect.

The chain has TRBV19 and TRBJ2-7, with 13 bases aligning to TRBD2. Germline values: CDR1 LNHDA, CDR2 SQIVND (reference sequence). V lost 8 bases, J lost 7 bases, and 8 bases stayed unmatched. This CDR3 comprises 14 residues. The DNA for the CDR3 is TGTGCCAGTGGAACTAGCGGGGGGGCCGAGGAGCAGTACTTC. Amino acid sequence: CASGTSGGAEEQYF.

The CDR3 is CASSHSGTSYEQYF. DNA of the CDR3: TGTGCCAGCAGTCACTCCGGGACTTCTTACGAGCAGTACTTC. The rearrangement links TRBV6-1 to TRBJ2-7, with a weak D call TRBD2 (6 bases). The ends were cut back, 5 bases at V and 4 bases at J, with 15 bases in the middle. This CDR3 has 14 residues. Per germline, CDR1 MNHNS and CDR2 SASEGT.

This clone was found a few times. The V gene is TRBV28, the J gene TRBJ2-7; tentative D call: TRBD1 (5 bases). The V gene's germline CDR1 is MDHEN and CDR2 SYDVKM. The length of the CDR3 is 11 residues. The V end was cut by 3 bases, the J end by 8 bases, with 8 bases between. CDR3 in DNA: TGTGCCAGCAGTTTTCCAGGGAAGCAGTACTTC. This codes for CASSFPGKQYF.

V usage is TRBV19 and J usage is TRBJ2-7, with TRBD2 matching over 7 bases. The germline CDR1 and CDR2 sequences are LNHDA and SQIVND (reference sequence). This CDR3 comprises 17 residues. The J segment lost 1 base and the V segment lost 5 bases, leaving 14 bases of the junction unmatched. The CDR3: CASSPYLRLAASYEQYF. CDR3 in DNA: TGTGCCAGTAGTCCCTACCTTCGACTAGCCGCGTCCTACGAGCAGTACTTC.

This clone was recorded only once. V is TRBV5-1 and J is TRBJ2-5; no clear D. This CDR3 comprises 13 residues. Trimming pared 1 base from V and 4 bases from J, leaving 8 bases between. Germline assignment: CDR1 SGHRS and CDR2 YFSETQ. The CDR3 loop is CASSLLEPETQYF. CDR3 DNA: TGCGCCAGCAGCTTGCTCGAGCCAGAGACCCAGTACTTC. The full variable domain, its missing parts supplied by reference TRBV5-1 and TRBJ2-5, is KAGVTQTPRYLIKTRGQQVTLSCSPISGHRSVSWYQQTPGQGLQFLFEYFSETQRNKGNFPGRFSGRQFSNSRSEMNVSTLELGDSALYLCASSLLEPETQYFGPGTRLLVL.

The CDR3 here is CASSLHRQGDSNQPQHF. CDR3 in DNA: TGTGCCAGCAGTTTACACCGACAGGGGGATAGCAATCAGCCCCAGCATTTT. The rearrangement joins TRBV28 to TRBJ1-5, with TRBD1 matching 9 bases. The V segment lost 2 bases and the J segment 0 bases; nucleotides outside the gene matches: 5. The CDR3 runs to 17 residues. CDR1 and CDR2 from the germline V gene are MDHEN and SYDVKM. The full variable domain, rest sourced from reference TRBV28 and TRBJ1-5, is DVKVTQSSRYLVKRTGEKVFLECVQDMDHENMFWYRQDPGLGLRLIYFSYDVKMKEKGDIPEGYSVSREKKERFSLILESASTNQTSMYLCASSLHRQGDSNQPQHFGDGTRLSIL.

The chain is built from TRBV9 and TRBJ2-1; TRBD1 might be the D (5 bases). This CDR3 is built from 16 residues. CDR1 is SGDLS and CDR2 is YYNGEE in the germline V gene. V was pared by 3 bases and J by 5 bases, with 18 bases between. DNA for the CDR3: TGTGCCAGCAGCGCGGAGACAGTACCTCCTAACAATGAGCAGTTCTTC. Its translation: CASSAETVPPNNEQFF.

This clone has just one count. The chain recombines TRBV5-6 with TRBJ2-1; 14 nucleotides align to TRBD2. The CDR3 runs to 17 residues. The ends lost 6 bases at V and 4 bases at J; junction bases unmatched: 9. Germline CDR1 reads SGHDT; CDR2 reads YYEEEE. CDR3 bases: TGTGCCAGCACCCCGAGGACTAGCGGGAGGTCATACAATGAGCAGTTCTTC. It translates to CASTPRTSGRSYNEQFF.

This sequence joins TRBV27 and TRBJ1-1, with TRBD1 as a possible D gene (5 bases). Germline V gene sequence: CDR1 MNHEY, CDR2 SMNVEV (reference sequence). V was pared by 2 bases and J by 0 bases, with 13 bases between. This CDR3 is built from 16 residues. The CDR3 region has the DNA TGTGCCAGCAGTTTAGACAGACATAAGTTGAACACTGAAGCTTTCTTT. The encoded protein is CASSLDRHKLNTEAFF.

The V call is TRBV28, the J call TRBJ2-1, with 12 bases that match TRBD1. Trimming took 5 bases from V and 6 from J; bases not matched to a gene: 11. Per the germline V gene, CDR1 is MDHEN and CDR2 is SYDVKM. This CDR3 region has 17 residues. The CDR3 bases are TGTGCCAGCAGTCCACCATGGGCGGGACAGGGGGCCAATGAGCAGTTCTTC. Translating gives CASSPPWAGQGANEQFF. Together with reference TRBV28 and TRBJ2-1, the CDR3 gives the full variable domain: DVKVTQSSRYLVKRTGEKVFLECVQDMDHENMFWYRQDPGLGLRLIYFSYDVKMKEKGDIPEGYSVSREKKERFSLILESASTNQTSMYLCASSPPWAGQGANEQFFGPGTRLTVL.

The rearrangement joins TRBV7-3 to TRBJ1-3; TRBD1 agrees at 9 bases. Germline loops: CDR1 SGHTA, CDR2 FQGTGA. J lost 8 bases, V lost 4 bases, and 3 bases had no gene match. The CDR3 length is 13 residues. CDR3 nucleotide sequence: TGTGCCAGCAGCTCGGGACAGGGTGACACCATATATTTT. Its protein product is CASSSGQGDTIYF.

The chain recombines TRBV18 with TRBJ2-7, with TRBD1 matching over 7 bases. J was trimmed by 3 bases and V by 3 bases; bases with no gene match: 8. Germline values: CDR1 KGHSH, CDR2 LQKENI. There are 15 residues in the CDR3. The CDR3 DNA is TGTGCCAGCTCACCGACAGGGTGTTATCACTACGAGCAGTACTTC. This encodes CASSPTGCYHYEQYF. Using reference TRBV18 and TRBJ2-7 for the parts outside the CDR3, the full variable domain is NAGVMQNPRHLVRRRGQEARLRCSPMKGHSHVYWYRQLPEEGLKFMVYLQKENIIDESGMPKERFSAEFPKEGPSILRIQQVVRGDSAAYFCASSPTGCYHYEQYFGPGTRLTVT.

This clone was seen only a few times. The chain links TRBV5-6 to TRBJ2-2, with D tentatively TRBD1 (5 bases). Per germline, CDR1 SGHDT and CDR2 YYEEEE. V dropped 6 bases and J dropped 6 bases, with 12 bases sitting between them. This CDR3 is built from 13 residues. The CDR3 DNA is TGTGCCAGCACCTTAGGGGTACCCGGGGAGCTGTTTTTT. This translates into CASTLGVPGELFF.

The chain employs TRBV19 and TRBJ1-6, with D unresolved. Per the germline V gene, CDR1 is LNHDA and CDR2 is SQIVND (reference sequence). The CDR3 contains 15 residues. V was cut by 3 bases and J by 6 bases, with 12 bases left in between. CDR3 region: CASSMSWEPNSPLHF. In nucleotides, the CDR3 is TGTGCCAGTAGTATGAGTTGGGAGCCTAATTCACCCCTCCACTTT.

The chain couples TRBV5-6 to TRBJ2-7; TRBD2 aligns across 7 bases. Germline V gene sequence: CDR1 SGHDT, CDR2 YYEEEE. Trimming removed 2 bases from V and 6 bases from J; junction bases left unmatched: 5. This CDR3 has 13 residues. The CDR3 reads CASSFPGGLEQYF. The CDR3 DNA reads as TGTGCCAGCAGCTTCCCGGGGGGTCTCGAGCAGTACTTC. The entire variable domain, with the rest obtained from reference TRBV5-6 and TRBJ2-7, is as follows: DAGVTQSPTHLIKTRGQQVTLRCSPKSGHDTVSWYQQALGQGPQFIFQYYEEEERQRGNFPDRFSGHQFPNYSSELNVNALLLGDSALYLCASSFPGGLEQYFGPGTRLTVT.

The rearrangement joins TRBV5-8 to TRBJ1-2; D is uncertain. This CDR3 is 15 amino acids long. V lost 4 bases, J lost 2 bases, and 15 bases lay in between. Germline CDR1 SGHTS, CDR2 YDEGEE. CDR3 region: CASSHRPIPNYGYTF. Written as DNA, the CDR3 is TGTGCCAGCAGCCACAGACCGATCCCCAACTATGGCTACACCTTC.

The rearrangement joins TRBV5-1 to TRBJ2-5, with 10 bases matching TRBD1. The germline V gene encodes CDR1 SGHRS and CDR2 YFSETQ. CDR3 length: 16 residues. J lost 1 base, V lost 3 bases, and 6 bases had no gene match. The CDR3 DNA follows: TGCGCCAGCAGCTACGGGACAGGGGTCCTCCAAGAGACCCAGTACTTC. Protein sequence: CASSYGTGVLQETQYF.

The J gene is TRBJ1-6, the V gene TRBV6-4; no firm D call. V was cut by 4 bases and J by 5 bases, with 18 bases left in between. Per the germline V gene, CDR1 is MRHNA and CDR2 is SNTAGT. This CDR3 spans 17 amino acids. The DNA of the CDR3 is TGTGCCAGCAGTGCCTACCCTTCGGACGGGAATAATTCACCCCTCCACTTT. Its translation is CASSAYPSDGNNSPLHF.

In nucleotides, the CDR3 is TGTGCCAGCAGCCAAGTTACTAGCGGGGGGTACAATGAGCAGTTCTTC. This sequence encodes CASSQVTSGGYNEQFF. The chain carries TRBV14 and TRBJ2-1; 12 bases agree with TRBD2. Germline values: CDR1 SGHDN, CDR2 FVKESK. V lost 1 base to trimming and J lost 4 bases; unmatched junction nucleotides: 2. CDR3 size: 16 residues.

The chain joins TRBV2 to TRBJ2-3, with 9 nucleotides matching TRBD2. CDR3 length: 15 residues. Germline V gives CDR1 SNHLY, CDR2 FYNNEI. The V gene end was trimmed by 5 bases and the J gene end by 1 base; junction bases not matched to a gene: 4. The CDR3 DNA follows: TGTGCCAGCAGTCCTCGACTAGCGGGCACAGATACGCAGTATTTT. Encoded protein: CASSPRLAGTDTQYF.

The chain combines TRBV19 with TRBJ2-3, with TRBD1 identical over 8 bases. V was pared by 3 bases and J by 6 bases, with 14 bases of the junction left unmatched. The CDR3 has 17 residues. Germline V lookup: CDR1 LNHDA, CDR2 SQIVND (reference sequence). CDR3 in amino acids: CASSIPKDRGLVDTQYF. CDR3 DNA sequence: TGTGCCAGTAGTATCCCAAAAGACAGGGGATTGGTGGATACGCAGTATTTT.

The V call is TRBV4-3, the J call TRBJ1-3; no clear D gene. Trimming removed 3 bases from V and 0 bases from J, with 6 bases in between. The CDR3 consists of 14 residues. Germline loops: CDR1 LGHNA, CDR2 YSLEER. CDR3 protein: CASSQKSSGNTIYF. CDR3 DNA: TGCGCCAGCAGCCAGAAGAGCTCTGGAAACACCATATATTTT.

The chain links TRBV11-2 to TRBJ1-2, with TRBD1 as a possible D gene (5 bases). The CDR3 loop spans 18 amino acids. With 1 base removed from V and 4 bases from J, the gap between germline ends came to 22 bases. Germline-derived CDR1 and CDR2 are SGHAT and FQNNGV. The CDR3 region has the DNA TGTGCCAGCAGCTTAGTTGGCGAGCAGGGCCGCCCCACCTATGGCTACACCTTC. Translated, it gives CASSLVGEQGRPTYGYTF.

DNA of the CDR3: TGCGCCAGCAGCCGACAGGACACCTACTCGTACGAGCAGTACTTC. Translating it yields CASSRQDTYSYEQYF. The rearrangement uses TRBV10-1 and TRBJ2-7, with D perhaps TRBD1 (6 bases). With 6 bases removed from V and 4 bases from J, the gap between germline ends came to 19 bases. Germline-derived CDR1 and CDR2 are WNHNN and SYGVQD (reference sequence). CDR3 length equals 15 residues.

The rearrangement joins TRBV6-5 to TRBJ1-1; TRBD1 matches 8 bases. With 6 bases clipped from V and 1 base from J, the junction kept 7 bases outside the gene matches. The CDR3 spans 15 residues. Germline CDR1 reads MNHEY; CDR2 reads SVGAGI. CDR3 nucleotides: TGTGCCAGCAGCTGCACAGGGGGATCGAACACTGAAGCTTTCTTT. Translating gives CASSCTGGSNTEAFF.

Only one count was recorded for this clone. The V gene is TRBV10-1, the J gene TRBJ1-1; D unclear. The CDR3 runs 14 residues. The ends were cut back, 6 bases at V and 1 base at J, with 12 bases in the middle. The germline CDR1 and CDR2 sequences are WNHNN and SYGVQD (reference sequence). DNA of the CDR3: TGCGCCAGCAGGGCAGGTGAAGGGAACACTGAAGCTTTCTTT. Its translation: CASRAGEGNTEAFF.

The genes are TRBV27 and TRBJ2-7; D is perhaps TRBD1 (5 bases). The V gene's germline CDR1 is MNHEY and CDR2 SMNVEV (reference sequence). V gave up 5 bases and J gave up 3 bases, with 11 bases separating them. The CDR3 has 13 residues. Here the CDR3 reads CASSVGPRYEQYF. The CDR3 DNA reads as TGTGCCAGCAGTGTGGGGCCTCGCTACGAGCAGTACTTC.

The chain recombines TRBV9 with TRBJ2-7; D perhaps matches TRBD2 (7 bases). The CDR3 contains 15 residues. V lost 0 bases and J 2 bases, leaving 12 bases between the germline ends. Germline V gives CDR1 SGDLS, CDR2 YYNGEE. In DNA, the CDR3 is TGTGCCAGCAGCGTAGGCGCGGGGGCCCCCTACGAGCAGTACTTC. This sequence encodes CASSVGAGAPYEQYF.

The chain has TRBV4-3 and TRBJ2-5, with D possibly being TRBD1 (6 bases). Trimming left V 5 bases short and J 2 bases short, with 15 bases between. Germline lookup yields CDR1 LGHNA and CDR2 YSLEER. CDR3 length equals 15 residues. The CDR3 DNA is TGCGCCAGCAGCAATCGCCGGGGACAACAAGAGACCCAGTACTTC. As protein: CASSNRRGQQETQYF.

The J gene is TRBJ2-7, the V gene TRBV15; 10 positions match TRBD1. The V segment lost 1 base and the J segment 6 bases; nucleotides outside the gene matches: 6. The CDR3 length is 15 residues. Germline lookup yields CDR1 LNHNV and CDR2 YYDKDF (reference sequence). The CDR3 region is CATSRAGQGTGEQYF. CDR3 coding DNA: TGTGCCACCAGCAGAGCGGGACAGGGGACGGGCGAGCAGTACTTC.